These 32 T cell receptor beta chains originate from one sample sequenced in a study of shared clonotypes between healthy human individuals. Profiling relied on immunoSEQ multiplex PCR, and the TCRdb table lists in-frame clones only, not all of them. The sample lists 2 million to 2.5 million clones; around 95% were seen once. Material: naive CD4+ T cells sorted from blood. Indicated subset: CD45RA+ positively selected. The receptor set was obtained from a man younger than 35 in good health.

The chain uses TRBV11-3 and TRBJ2-5; TRBD2 aligns across 8 bases. The CDR3 sequence is 16 residues long. The V gene's germline CDR1 is SGHNT and CDR2 YENEEA. The V and J ends lost 5 bases and 1 base, in that order; junction bases with no gene match: 9. The CDR3 bases are TGTGCCAGCAGCCCAGGGGTAGCGGGGCTCCAAGAGACCCAGTACTTC. Translated: CASSPGVAGLQETQYF.

The genes are TRBV10-1 and TRBJ2-3; D is unclear. V was shortened by 3 bases and J by 3 bases, with 13 bases between the two germline ends. Germline V lookup: CDR1 WNHNN, CDR2 SYGVQD (reference sequence). The CDR3 sequence is 15 residues long. The chain's CDR3 is CASSEGRVGTDTQYF. CDR3 in DNA: TGCGCCAGCAGTGAAGGCAGAGTGGGTACAGATACGCAGTATTTT.

V is TRBV20-1 and J is TRBJ1-1; the D is unclear. Trimming removed 5 bases from V and 8 bases from J, with 9 bases in between. This CDR3 comprises 10 residues. Germline V lookup: CDR1 DFQATT, CDR2 SNEGSKA (reference sequence). CDR3 sequence (DNA): TGCAGTGCTCCAACGGGGGAAGCTTTCTTT. Its protein product is CSAPTGEAFF.

The genes are TRBV7-3 and TRBJ1-6; D is unclear. CDR1 SGHTA and CDR2 FQGTGA come from the germline V gene. V lost 5 bases and J 5 bases, leaving 13 bases between the germline ends. This CDR3 comprises 15 residues. The CDR3 loop is CASSNKGPNNSPLHF. Written as DNA, the CDR3 is TGTGCCAGCAGCAACAAGGGCCCAAATAATTCACCCCTCCACTTT.

The chain is built from TRBV7-2 and TRBJ2-7; 8 bases line up with TRBD1. The CDR3 covers 14 residues. Trimming removed 7 bases from V and 9 bases from J; junction bases left unmatched: 14. Germline-derived CDR1 and CDR2 are SGHTA and FQGNSA. The CDR3 sequence: CASTPSGQGSRQYF. CDR3 sequence (DNA): TGTGCCAGCACCCCATCTGGACAGGGCTCCCGGCAGTACTTC.

The rearrangement joins TRBV6-5 to TRBJ1-4; the D gene is possibly TRBD1 (5 bases). Looked up from germline, CDR1 is MNHEY and CDR2 is SVGAGI. The V end lost 6 bases, the J end lost 10 bases, and 18 bases lay between the germline ends. The CDR3 extends over 14 amino acids. CDR3 loop: CASRPEGNIRKLFF. In nucleotides, the CDR3 is TGTGCCAGCAGGCCTGAGGGGAACATCCGAAAACTGTTTTTT.

The V call is TRBV6-1, the J call TRBJ2-3; 9 bases match TRBD1. Looked up from germline, CDR1 is MNHNS and CDR2 is SASEGT. The CDR3 loop spans 15 amino acids. J lost 4 bases, V lost 4 bases, and 6 bases had no gene match. The CDR3 is CASSVPGQGPDTQYF. The DNA of the CDR3 is TGTGCCAGCAGTGTACCGGGACAGGGCCCAGATACGCAGTATTTT.

V and J are TRBV7-2 and TRBJ2-4; TRBD2 agrees at 7 bases. With 0 bases clipped from V and 0 bases from J, the junction kept 5 bases outside the gene matches. CDR3 length: 17 amino acids. Germline V CDR1 and CDR2: SGHTA, FQGNSA. The CDR3: CASSLAGRSLAKNIQYF. CDR3 bases: TGTGCCAGCAGCTTAGCCGGGAGGTCCCTAGCCAAAAACATTCAGTACTTC.

The chain employs TRBV6-6 and TRBJ2-1; 14 bases match TRBD2. CDR1 and CDR2 from the germline V gene are MNHNY and SVGAGI (reference sequence). V was pared by 4 bases and J by 10 bases, with 6 bases of the junction left unmatched. This CDR3 comprises 15 residues. The CDR3 DNA follows: TGTGCCAGCAGTTCGGGACTAGCGGGGGCGGGCGAGCAGTTCTTC. This gives the protein CASSSGLAGAGEQFF.

The chain carries TRBV10-3 and TRBJ1-1; D not resolved. V was clipped by 0 bases and J by 2 bases, with 10 bases between them. The CDR3 sequence is 15 residues long. Germline lookup yields CDR1 ENHRY and CDR2 SYGVKD. The CDR3 nucleotides are TGTGCCATCAGTGAGTCCACAGCTAAAAACACTGAAGCTTTCTTT. It encodes CAISESTAKNTEAFF.

DNA for the CDR3: TGTGCCAGTAGTCCCCCGAATAGGCCGATCTATGGCTACACCTTC. Protein sequence: CASSPPNRPIYGYTF. The chain combines TRBV19 with TRBJ1-2; D is ambiguous. Germline V gene lookup returns CDR1 LNHDA and CDR2 SQIVND (reference sequence). Trimming removed 5 bases from V and 4 bases from J, with 17 bases in between. The CDR3 is made up of 15 amino acids.

This chain uses TRBV2 with TRBJ2-2; 10 positions agree with TRBD2. V was clipped by 4 bases and J by 5 bases; unmatched bases: 1. Germline V gives CDR1 SNHLY, CDR2 FYNNEI. This CDR3 contains 14 residues. CDR3 in DNA: TGTGCCAGCAGTGCGGGACTAGCGACCGGGGAGCTGTTTTTT. Translation: CASSAGLATGELFF. Full variable domain (missing parts from reference TRBV2 and TRBJ2-2): EPEVTQTPSHQVTQMGQEVILRCVPISNHLYFYWYRQILGQKVEFLVSFYNNEISEKSEIFDDQFSVERPDGSNFTLKIRSTKLEDSAMYFCASSAGLATGELFFGEGSRLTVL.

The chain joins TRBV5-4 to TRBJ2-3; 8 nucleotides align to TRBD2. J was trimmed by 4 bases and V by 3 bases; bases with no gene match: 4. Germline V lookup: CDR1 SGHNT, CDR2 YYREEE (reference sequence). The CDR3 length is 14 residues. CDR3 sequence reads: CASSSGLAPDTQYF. Written as DNA, the CDR3 is TGTGCCAGCAGCTCTGGACTAGCCCCAGATACGCAGTATTTT.

Remarks on this clone: This sample includes further DNA sequences coding for the same CDR3. V is TRBV7-9 and J is TRBJ2-5, with D possibly matching TRBD2 (6 bases). From germline, CDR1 is SEHNR and CDR2 FQNEAQ (reference sequence). The CDR3 sequence is 15 residues long. Trimming stripped 0 bases from V and 2 bases from J, with 10 bases between. The chain's CDR3 is CASSLALGGQETQYF. CDR3 DNA: TGTGCCAGCAGCTTAGCGTTAGGAGGGCAAGAGACCCAGTACTTC.

The chain recombines TRBV7-2 with TRBJ2-7, with 13 bases identical to TRBD2. The CDR3 length is 17 residues. Germline V lookup: CDR1 SGHTA, CDR2 FQGNSA. Trimming took 1 base from V and 2 from J; bases not matched to a gene: 5. CDR3 nucleotides: TGTGCCAGCAGCTTAGGGACTAGCGGGAGTTATCCCTACGAGCAGTACTTC. Translated: CASSLGTSGSYPYEQYF.

This clone appeared once. The genes are TRBV4-1 and TRBJ2-6; 10 bases map to TRBD1. The length of the CDR3 is 19 residues. The V gene's germline CDR1 is MGHRA and CDR2 YSYEKL. V was pared by 3 bases and J by 0 bases, with 8 bases of the junction left unmatched. CDR3 sequence: CASSQTPGQGSSGANVLTF. CDR3 in DNA: TGCGCCAGCAGCCAGACTCCGGGACAGGGGAGCTCTGGGGCCAACGTCCTGACTTTC.

This clone was picked up one time. Distinct nucleotide sequences in the sample also encode this CDR3. The J gene is TRBJ1-4, the V gene TRBV5-1; 8 bases agree with TRBD1. The V segment lost 3 bases and the J segment 7 bases; nucleotides outside the gene matches: 5. The CDR3 spans 14 residues. CDR1 is SGHRS, CDR2 YFSETQ, per germline. The CDR3 DNA sequence: TGCGCCAGCAGCTATGGACAGGGAGGTGAAAAACTGTTTTTT. Its translation: CASSYGQGGEKLFF. The variable domain in full, with the rest retrieved from reference TRBV5-1 and TRBJ1-4, is KAGVTQTPRYLIKTRGQQVTLSCSPISGHRSVSWYQQTPGQGLQFLFEYFSETQRNKGNFPGRFSGRQFSNSRSEMNVSTLELGDSALYLCASSYGQGGEKLFFGSGTQLSVL.

With regard to this clone: The same CDR3 also results from other DNA sequences found in this sample. The J gene is TRBJ2-7, the V gene TRBV5-1, with D perhaps TRBD1 (5 bases). The CDR3 covers 13 residues. The V end was cut by 0 bases, the J end by 2 bases, with 6 bases between. Germline loops: CDR1 SGHRS, CDR2 YFSETQ. The CDR3 is CASSLDRTYEQYF. The CDR3 nucleotides read TGCGCCAGCAGCTTGGACAGGACCTACGAGCAGTACTTC.

V gene TRBV4-3 combines with J gene TRBJ1-5; D ambiguous. CDR1 is LGHNA, CDR2 YSLEER, per germline. CDR3 length: 14 amino acids. V lost 0 bases, J lost 3 bases, and 6 bases lay in between. CDR3 DNA sequence: TGCGCCAGCAGCCAAGACTCTTACAATCAGCCCCAGCATTTT. Translating gives CASSQDSYNQPQHF.

The rearrangement uses TRBV6-1 and TRBJ1-4; D is possibly TRBD1 (6 bases). Germline-derived CDR1 and CDR2 are MNHNS and SASEGT. The V and J ends lost 4 bases and 4 bases respectively, with 13 bases between them. The CDR3 is 15 amino acids. CDR3 bases: TGTGCCAGCAGTGCAAGATTACAGGGTAATGAAAAACTGTTTTTT. Protein product: CASSARLQGNEKLFF.

The DNA for the CDR3 is TGTGCCATCAGTGAGTCCTGGACAGGGAGGTTGAACGATGGCTACACCTTC. The encoded protein is CAISESWTGRLNDGYTF. J is TRBJ1-2 and V is TRBV10-3; 8 bases line up with TRBD1. CDR3 length: 17 residues. Germline V gene sequence: CDR1 ENHRY, CDR2 SYGVKD. Unmatched junction bases numbered 12, after V lost 0 bases and J lost 6 bases.

V usage is TRBV6-5 and J usage is TRBJ1-1; the match to TRBD1 covers 7 bases. The CDR3 runs 14 residues. Germline lookup yields CDR1 MNHEY and CDR2 SVGAGI. The V gene end was trimmed by 7 bases and the J gene end by 5 bases; junction bases not matched to a gene: 10. The chain's CDR3 is CASKGQGEWTEAFF. CDR3 in DNA: TGTGCCAGCAAGGGTCAGGGGGAATGGACTGAAGCTTTCTTT.

The rearrangement joins TRBV7-2 to TRBJ2-7; 14 bases line up with TRBD2. Germline V gene data show CDR1 as SGHTA and CDR2 as FQGNSA. V dropped 5 bases and J dropped 12; count of bases not matched to a gene: 6. The CDR3 contains 13 residues. In nucleotides, the CDR3 is TGTGCCAGCAGCCCAGGACTAGCGGGAGGCCCGTACTTC. Translating gives CASSPGLAGGPYF.

The CDR3 DNA sequence: TGTGCCTGGAACCAAGGGAGGCTTGATACTTCACCCCTCCACTTT. Residues: CAWNQGRLDTSPLHF. The chain recombines TRBV30 with TRBJ1-6; D not resolved. The CDR3 sequence is 15 residues long. Germline CDR1 is GTSNPN and CDR2 is SVGIG (reference sequence). Deletions cut 4 bases from V and 9 bases from J, with 19 bases between.

The chain couples TRBV10-3 to TRBJ2-3, with 7 bases aligning to TRBD2. Trimming at V came to 6 bases and at J to 4 bases, leaving 1 base not matched to a gene. The CDR3 length is 12 residues. Germline V CDR1 and CDR2: ENHRY, SYGVKD. Here the CDR3 reads CAIRAGADTQYF. CDR3 in DNA: TGTGCCATCAGGGCGGGGGCAGATACGCAGTATTTT.

The rearrangement joins TRBV2 to TRBJ1-2; D call uncertain. The length of the CDR3 is 13 residues. Trimming took 5 bases from V and 7 from J, leaving 14 bases between them. The germline V gene encodes CDR1 SNHLY and CDR2 FYNNEI. The CDR3 sequence: CASSFGLRGGYTF. The CDR3 DNA reads TGTGCCAGCAGTTTCGGGCTTCGTGGTGGCTACACCTTC.

The chain has TRBV28 and TRBJ2-2; no clear D. The length of the CDR3 is 15 residues. The ends were cut back, 3 bases at V and 1 base at J, with 9 bases in the middle. In germline, CDR1 is MDHEN, CDR2 SYDVKM. The CDR3 DNA reads TGTGCCAGCAGTTTCACAAGCCTGAACACCGGGGAGCTGTTTTTT. Its protein is CASSFTSLNTGELFF.

The CDR3 DNA is TGTGCCAGCAGTTACTCGCTACAGGGGGGAAGATACGAGCAGTACTTC. This codes for CASSYSLQGGRYEQYF. The chain couples TRBV6-5 to TRBJ2-7; 8 positions match TRBD1. The germline CDR1 and CDR2 sequences are MNHEY and SVGAGI. With V trimmed by 0 bases and J by 4 bases, 8 bases remained unmatched. The CDR3 covers 16 residues.

V is TRBV11-2 and J is TRBJ2-5; TRBD1 agrees at 9 bases. Germline V lookup: CDR1 SGHAT, CDR2 FQNNGV. The CDR3 totals 15 residues. V shed 5 bases and J 5 bases; nucleotides not matched to a gene: 9. The DNA of the CDR3 is TGTGCCAGCAGCCAATACTCCGGGACAGGGGAGACCCAGTACTTC. Encoded protein: CASSQYSGTGETQYF.

The V call is TRBV19, the J call TRBJ2-2; D gene uncertain. Trimming stripped 3 bases from V and 5 bases from J, with 4 bases between. The germline V gene has CDR1 LNHDA and CDR2 SQIVND (reference sequence). This CDR3 is built from 12 residues. CDR3 region: CASSMQTGELFF. The CDR3 DNA reads as TGTGCCAGTAGTATGCAAACCGGGGAGCTGTTTTTT.

The chain combines TRBV5-6 with TRBJ1-4, with 10 bases fitting TRBD1. CDR3 size: 17 residues. Germline values: CDR1 SGHDT, CDR2 YYEEEE. V dropped 1 base and J dropped 7; count of bases not matched to a gene: 10. The CDR3 DNA follows: TGTGCCAGCAGCTTGACGGGACAGGGGATTTTCGGTGAAAAACTGTTTTTT. Translated: CASSLTGQGIFGEKLFF. Together with reference TRBV5-6 and TRBJ1-4, the CDR3 gives the full variable domain: DAGVTQSPTHLIKTRGQQVTLRCSPKSGHDTVSWYQQALGQGPQFIFQYYEEEERQRGNFPDRFSGHQFPNYSSELNVNALLLGDSALYLCASSLTGQGIFGEKLFFGSGTQLSVL.

The chain couples TRBV6-5 to TRBJ2-6; weak D call: TRBD2 (5 bases). CDR3 length equals 14 residues. CDR1 is MNHEY and CDR2 is SVGAGI in the germline V gene. The germline V and J ends were trimmed by 8 bases and 0 bases, with 8 bases remaining between them. For the CDR3, the DNA is TGTGCCAGCCGGGCGGGCTCTGGGGCCAACGTCCTGACTTTC. It is translated as CASRAGSGANVLTF.